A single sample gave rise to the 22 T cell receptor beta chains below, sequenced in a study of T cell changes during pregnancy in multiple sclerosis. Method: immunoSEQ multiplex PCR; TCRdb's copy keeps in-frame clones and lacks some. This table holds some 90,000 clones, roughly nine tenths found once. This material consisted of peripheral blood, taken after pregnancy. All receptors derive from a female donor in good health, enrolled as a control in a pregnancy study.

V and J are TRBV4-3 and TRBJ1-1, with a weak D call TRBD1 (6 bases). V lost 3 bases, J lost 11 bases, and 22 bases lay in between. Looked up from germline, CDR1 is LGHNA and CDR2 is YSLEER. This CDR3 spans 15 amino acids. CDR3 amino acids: CASSHAGTRGSSAFF. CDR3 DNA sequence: TGCGCCAGCAGCCATGCCGGGACAAGGGGAAGTAGCGCTTTCTTT.

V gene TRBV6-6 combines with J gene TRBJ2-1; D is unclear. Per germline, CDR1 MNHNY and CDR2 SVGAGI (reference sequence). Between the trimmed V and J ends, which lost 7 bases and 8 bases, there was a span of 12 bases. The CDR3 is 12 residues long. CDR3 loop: CASTSWLHEQFF. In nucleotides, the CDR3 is TGTGCCAGCACGTCGTGGCTCCATGAGCAGTTCTTC.

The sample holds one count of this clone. The DNA of the CDR3 is TGCAGTGCTACCCGGACAGATGGCTACACCTTC. It is translated as CSATRTDGYTF. The V gene is TRBV20-1, the J gene TRBJ1-2, with a possible D match to TRBD1 (6 bases). The V and J ends lost 4 bases and 6 bases respectively, with 9 bases between them. The CDR3 contains 11 residues. CDR1 is DFQATT, CDR2 SNEGSKA, per germline (reference sequence).

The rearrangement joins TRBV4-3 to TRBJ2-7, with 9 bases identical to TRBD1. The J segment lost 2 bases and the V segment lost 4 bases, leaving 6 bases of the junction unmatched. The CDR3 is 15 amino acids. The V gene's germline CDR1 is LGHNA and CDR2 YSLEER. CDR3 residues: CASSPSGQGTYEQYF. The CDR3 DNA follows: TGCGCCAGCAGCCCGTCCGGACAGGGGACCTACGAGCAGTACTTC.

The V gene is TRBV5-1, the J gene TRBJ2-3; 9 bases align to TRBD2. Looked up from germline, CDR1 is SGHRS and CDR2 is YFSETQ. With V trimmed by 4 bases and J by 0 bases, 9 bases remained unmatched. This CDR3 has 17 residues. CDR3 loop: CASSSLAGASSTDTQYF. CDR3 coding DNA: TGCGCCAGCAGCAGTTTAGCGGGGGCCTCTAGCACAGATACGCAGTATTTT.

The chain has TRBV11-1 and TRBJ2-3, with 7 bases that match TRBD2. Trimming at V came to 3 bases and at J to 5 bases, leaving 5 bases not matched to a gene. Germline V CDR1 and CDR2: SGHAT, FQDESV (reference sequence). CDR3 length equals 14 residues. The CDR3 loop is CASSFRRGIDTQYF. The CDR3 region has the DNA TGTGCCAGCAGCTTTAGGCGGGGGATAGATACGCAGTATTTT. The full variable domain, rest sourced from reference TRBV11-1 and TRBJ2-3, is EAEVAQSPRYKITEKSQAVAFWCDPISGHATLYWYRQILGQGPELLVQFQDESVVDDSQLPKDRFSAERLKGVDSTLKIQPAELGDSAMYLCASSFRRGIDTQYFGPGTRLTVL.

The CDR3 protein is CASSANRLQETQYF. The CDR3 nucleotides are TGTGCCAGCAGCGCGAACCGATTACAAGAGACCCAGTACTTC. This chain links TRBV13 with TRBJ2-5; the D is unclear. V dropped 5 bases and J dropped 2 bases, with 12 bases sitting between them. This CDR3 contains 14 residues. Germline assignment: CDR1 PRHDT and CDR2 FYEKMQ (reference sequence).

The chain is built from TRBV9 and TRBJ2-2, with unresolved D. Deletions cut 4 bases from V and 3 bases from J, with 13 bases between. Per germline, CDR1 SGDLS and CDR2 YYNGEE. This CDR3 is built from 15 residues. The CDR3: CASSPLGLDTGELFF. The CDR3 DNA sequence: TGTGCCAGCAGCCCCCTAGGCCTGGACACCGGGGAGCTGTTTTTT.

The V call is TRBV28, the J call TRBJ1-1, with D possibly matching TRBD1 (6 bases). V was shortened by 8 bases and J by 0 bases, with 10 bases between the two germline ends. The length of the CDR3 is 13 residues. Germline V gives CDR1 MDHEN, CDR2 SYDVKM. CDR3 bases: TGTGCCAGCGGGGCAGGGGTGAACACTGAAGCTTTCTTT. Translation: CASGAGVNTEAFF.

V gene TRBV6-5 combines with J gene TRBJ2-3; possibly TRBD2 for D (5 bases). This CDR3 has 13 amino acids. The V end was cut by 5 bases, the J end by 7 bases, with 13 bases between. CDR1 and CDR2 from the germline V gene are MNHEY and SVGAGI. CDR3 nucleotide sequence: TGTGCCAGCAGTGAGGAGGAAGGGAATACGCAGTATTTT. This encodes CASSEEEGNTQYF.

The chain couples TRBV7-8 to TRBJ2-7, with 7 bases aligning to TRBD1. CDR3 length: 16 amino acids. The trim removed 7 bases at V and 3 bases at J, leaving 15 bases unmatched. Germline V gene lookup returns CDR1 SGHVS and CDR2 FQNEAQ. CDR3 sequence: CASTQGVPGPRYEQYF. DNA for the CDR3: TGTGCCAGCACCCAGGGGGTTCCGGGACCTCGCTACGAGCAGTACTTC.

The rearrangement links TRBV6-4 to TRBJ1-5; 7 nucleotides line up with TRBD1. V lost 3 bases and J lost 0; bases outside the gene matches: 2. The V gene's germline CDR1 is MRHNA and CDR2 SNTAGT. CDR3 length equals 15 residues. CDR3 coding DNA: TGTGCCAGCAGTGAGGGACAGTATAGCAATCAGCCCCAGCATTTT. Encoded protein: CASSEGQYSNQPQHF.

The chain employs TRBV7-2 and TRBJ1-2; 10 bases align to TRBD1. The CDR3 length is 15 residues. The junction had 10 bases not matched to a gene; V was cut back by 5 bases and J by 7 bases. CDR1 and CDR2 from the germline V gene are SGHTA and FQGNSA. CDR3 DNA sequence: TGTGCCAGCAGCACCTTGACAGGGGGCGCAGGTGGCTACACCTTC. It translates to CASSTLTGGAGGYTF. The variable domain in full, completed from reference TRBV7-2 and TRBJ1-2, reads GAGVSQSPSNKVTEKGKDVELRCDPISGHTALYWYRQSLGQGLEFLIYFQGNSAPDKSGLPSDRFSAERTGGSVSTLTIQRTQQEDSAVYLCASSTLTGGAGGYTFGSGTRLTVV.

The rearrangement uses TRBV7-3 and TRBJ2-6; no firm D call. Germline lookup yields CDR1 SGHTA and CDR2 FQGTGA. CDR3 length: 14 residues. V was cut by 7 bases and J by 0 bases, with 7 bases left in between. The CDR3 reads CASKPSSGANVLTF. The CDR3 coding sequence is TGTGCCAGCAAACCGAGCTCTGGGGCCAACGTCCTGACTTTC.

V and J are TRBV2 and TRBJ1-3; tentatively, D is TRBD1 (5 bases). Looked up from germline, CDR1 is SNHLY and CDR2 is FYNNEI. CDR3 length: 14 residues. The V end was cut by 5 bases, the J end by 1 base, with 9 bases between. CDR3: CASSREGSGNTIYF. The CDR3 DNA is TGTGCCAGCAGTCGGGAGGGGTCTGGAAACACCATATATTTT.

In DNA, the CDR3 is TGTGCCAGCAGTTACGCGTTTTCAGGGAACACTGAAGCTTTCTTT. Its protein product is CASSYAFSGNTEAFF. The V and J genes are TRBV6-5 and TRBJ1-1; D remains unclear. Germline CDR1 MNHEY, CDR2 SVGAGI. The V and J ends lost 2 bases and 1 base respectively, with 11 bases between them. The CDR3 sequence is 15 residues long.

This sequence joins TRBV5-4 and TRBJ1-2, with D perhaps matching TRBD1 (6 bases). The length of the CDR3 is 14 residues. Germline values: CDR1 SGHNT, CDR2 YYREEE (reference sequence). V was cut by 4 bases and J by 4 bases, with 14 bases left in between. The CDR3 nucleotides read TGTGCCAGCAGCACTACCCGGGACATCTATGGCTACACCTTC. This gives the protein CASSTTRDIYGYTF.

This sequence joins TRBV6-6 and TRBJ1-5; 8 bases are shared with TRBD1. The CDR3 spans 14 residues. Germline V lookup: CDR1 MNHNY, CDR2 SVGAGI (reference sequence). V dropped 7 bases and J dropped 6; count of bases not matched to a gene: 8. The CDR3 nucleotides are TGTGCCAGCATCCGCCAGGGGGCAGGTCAGCCCCAGCATTTT. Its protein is CASIRQGAGQPQHF.

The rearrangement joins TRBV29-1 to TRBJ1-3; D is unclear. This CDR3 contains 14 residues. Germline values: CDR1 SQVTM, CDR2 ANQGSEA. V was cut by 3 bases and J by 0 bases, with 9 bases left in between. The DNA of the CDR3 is TGCAGCGTTGACGTCCTCCTCTCTGGAAACACCATATATTTT. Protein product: CSVDVLLSGNTIYF.

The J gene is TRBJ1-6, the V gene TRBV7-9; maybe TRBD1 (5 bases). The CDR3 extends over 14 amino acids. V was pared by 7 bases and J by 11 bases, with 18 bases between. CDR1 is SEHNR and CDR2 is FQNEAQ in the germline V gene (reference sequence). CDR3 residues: CASNFGGDMAPLHF. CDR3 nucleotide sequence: TGTGCCAGCAACTTTGGGGGGGATATGGCACCCCTCCACTTT.

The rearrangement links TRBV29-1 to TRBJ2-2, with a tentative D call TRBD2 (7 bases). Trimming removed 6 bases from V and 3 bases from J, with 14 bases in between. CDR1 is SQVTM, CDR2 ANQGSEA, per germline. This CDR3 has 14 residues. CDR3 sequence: CSVERGGDTGELFF. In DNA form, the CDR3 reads TGCAGCGTGGAGAGGGGGGGCGACACCGGGGAGCTGTTTTTT.

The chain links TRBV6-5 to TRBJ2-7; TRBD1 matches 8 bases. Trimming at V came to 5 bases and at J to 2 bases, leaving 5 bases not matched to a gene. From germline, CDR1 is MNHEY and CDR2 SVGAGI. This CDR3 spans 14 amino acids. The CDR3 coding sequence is TGTGCCAGCAGTCGTATGACAGGGGCCTACGAGCAGTACTTC. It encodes CASSRMTGAYEQYF.